This T cell receptor beta chain was sequenced in a study of OX40 agonist ivuxolimab in advanced cancers. On the study more broadly: Patients were given ivuxolimab, an antibody that agonizes OX40 (CD134). Dose-escalation patients were diagnosed with hepatocellular carcinoma, melanoma, renal cell cancer or head and neck cancer.

Points on this clone: Antigen unknown.

Data came from immunoSEQ multiplex PCR; TCRdb stores just in-frame clones and leaves some out. The table records tens of thousands of clones, approximately 89% of them present only once. In germline, CDR1 is SNHLY, CDR2 FYNNEI. V lost 5 bases and J lost 6; bases outside the gene matches: 13. The CDR3 spans 17 residues. Study-level results: Among the nonresponders, some also had low normalized T-cell clonal expansion. CD8+ T cells showed, on average, more clonal expansion than CD4+ cells.

This specimen was CD4+ or CD8+ T cells sorted from blood, taken in a trial of the OX40 agonist ivuxolimab. The clonotype was recovered from an adult with an advanced solid tumor such as melanoma, head and neck, liver or kidney cancer. The chain combines TRBV2 with TRBJ2-2; 9 positions agree with TRBD2. CDR3 residues: CASSPSPGLAFPGELFF. The CDR3 coding sequence is TGTGCCAGCAGTCCAAGTCCGGGACTAGCCTTCCCCGGGGAGCTGTTTTTT.